The present T cell receptor beta chain was sequenced within a study of technical replicates of blood from a few donors (dated by TCRdb to 2016 to 2017). Concerning this clone itself: Its specific antigen is unknown. Base qualities were left out, and no much larger clone turns up one base away.

CDR1 is given as SGHAT and CDR2 as FQNNGV, both from the germline V gene. Inclusive of the bounding cysteine and phenylalanine, the CDR3 is 14 residues long. Only the CDR3 DNA is retained, 42 bases long and in frame from the first base. Compared with germline, V lacks 5 bases and J lacks 4 bases; bases without a gene match: 7. The library was generated by the immunoSEQ multiplex PCR assay. The clones in this table, taken by TCRdb from immuneACCESS, are in-frame only. Not every clone is retained; where verified, under half of the shortfall comes from an unresolved V gene, and the cause of the rest is unknown. Here the sample has 59,000 or so clones; roughly 93% occur a single time. The ten top clones hold roughly 4% of the sample.

The sample consisted of PBMCs. This receptor was obtained from a human donor in good health. Some clones in this sample may be carry-over from other donors' samples. The V and J segments used are TRBV11-2 and TRBJ1-1; TRBD1 matches 7 bases in the middle. The CDR3 protein is CASSRQGSRTEAFF. The nucleotide sequence reads TGTGCCAGCAGCCGACAGGGAAGTCGCACTGAAGCTTTCTTT.